This TCR beta chain appears in the sequencing data of a study of blood T cell repertoires in COVID-19. Profiled with immunoSEQ multiplex PCR; TCRdb holds only in-frame clones, not every one. The sample contains 300,000 to 400,000 clones, approximately 87% of which appear only once. The CDR3 has 16 residues. The germline V gene encodes CDR1 LNHDA and CDR2 SQIVND (reference sequence). J lost 3 bases, V lost 5 bases, and 11 bases had no gene match. The rearrangement links TRBV19 to TRBJ1-2, with 8 bases fitting TRBD1. The sequence came from a woman between 50 and 59 years old with COVID-19, enrolled during active disease. The sample was peripheral blood. The CDR3 protein is CASSPLGQGRDYGYTF. CDR3 nucleotide sequence: TGTGCCAGTAGTCCATTAGGACAGGGTAGGGACTATGGCTACACCTTC.